The 20 T cell receptor beta chains listed next were all sequenced from one sample in a study of T cells in Graves' hyperthyroidism and ophthalmopathy. Amplified regions were TCR beta CDR3 sequences from RNA transcripts. First-round RT-PCR of the TCR CDR3 relied on the HTBI primer set. A single record per CDR3 protein comes from TCRdb applying MiXCR to the multiplex PCR reads. The profile shows 600,000 or so distinct CDR3 sequences, about 17% of them singletons. Material: blood. These receptors originate from a woman aged 30 to 39 with Graves' hyperthyroidism.

J is TRBJ2-1 and V is TRBV29-1, with D perhaps TRBD1 (6 bases). This CDR3 has 14 residues. Trimming cost V 3 bases and J 0 bases, with 9 bases left between them. The germline V gene encodes CDR1 SQVTM and CDR2 ANQGSEA. The CDR3 loop reads CSVDTGSSYNEQFF. The CDR3 DNA follows: TGCAGCGTTGACACAGGGAGCTCCTACAATGAGCAGTTCTTC.

The table lists this clonotype with many counts. This chain connects TRBV11-3 to TRBJ2-7; 10 bases map to TRBD2. With 4 bases clipped from V and 0 bases from J, the junction kept 9 bases outside the gene matches. Germline V CDR1 and CDR2: SGHNT, YENEEA. The CDR3 spans 17 residues. The DNA of the CDR3 is TGTGCCAGCAGCTCACGATCAAGGACTAGCGGCTCCTACGAGCAGTACTTC. This encodes CASSSRSRTSGSYEQYF.

This clonotype was seen only a few times. The gene calls are TRBV29-1 and TRBJ2-5; 11 bases line up with TRBD1. The CDR3 extends over 13 amino acids. The germline gives CDR1 SQVTM, CDR2 ANQGSEA. Trimming cost V 6 bases and J 4 bases; bases outside gene matches: 4. The chain's CDR3 is CSVGQGARETQYF. CDR3 DNA: TGCAGCGTCGGACAGGGGGCAAGAGAGACCCAGTACTTC.

V is TRBV7-9 and J is TRBJ1-1; tentatively, D is TRBD1 (5 bases). CDR1 is SEHNR and CDR2 is FQNEAQ in the germline V gene (reference sequence). Trimming removed 5 bases at V and 12 bases at J, with 16 bases between. The CDR3 contains 12 residues. CDR3 in amino acids: CASSRGGEGPFF. The CDR3 bases are TGTGCCAGCAGCCGTGGTGGGGAGGGACCTTTCTTT. The variable domain in full, with the rest retrieved from reference TRBV7-9 and TRBJ1-1, is DTGVSQNPRHKITKRGQNVTFRCDPISEHNRLYWYRQTLGQGPEFLTYFQNEAQLEKSRLLSDRFSAERPKGSFSTLEIQRTEQGDSAMYLCASSRGGEGPFFGQGTRLTVV.

The chain employs TRBV6-5 and TRBJ2-1; a weak D match, TRBD2 (6 bases). The V end was cut by 2 bases, the J end by 8 bases, with 19 bases between. The germline V gene encodes CDR1 MNHEY and CDR2 SVGAGI. The CDR3 covers 16 residues. The CDR3 spells CASSYAFRRVGYEQFF. DNA for the CDR3: TGTGCCAGCAGTTACGCGTTTCGGAGGGTGGGGTATGAGCAGTTCTTC.

V is TRBV27 and J is TRBJ1-4, with 7 bases aligning to TRBD1. Looked up from germline, CDR1 is MNHEY and CDR2 is SMNVEV (reference sequence). The CDR3 spans 16 residues. Trimming removed 5 bases from V and 0 bases from J; junction bases left unmatched: 6. The CDR3 loop reads CASSLRGTATNEKLFF. DNA of the CDR3: TGTGCCAGCAGTCTCCGTGGGACAGCAACTAATGAAAAACTGTTTTTT.

This clonotype was observed many times. The chain joins TRBV11-1 to TRBJ2-7, with TRBD2 matching over 12 bases. The CDR3 is 17 residues long. The germline gives CDR1 SGHAT, CDR2 FQDESV (reference sequence). After removal of 2 bases from V and 6 bases from J, the junction contained 11 bases not matched to a gene. In nucleotides, the CDR3 is TGTGCCAGCAGCTTAATGGGCCTAGCGGGAGGGCCAACCGAGCAGTACTTC. It is translated as CASSLMGLAGGPTEQYF.

This clonotype was counted many times. The rearrangement uses TRBV6-6 and TRBJ1-1; D is unresolved. This CDR3 comprises 14 residues. Trimming cost V 2 bases and J 3 bases, with 10 bases left between them. Per the germline V gene, CDR1 is MNHNY and CDR2 is SVGAGI (reference sequence). For the CDR3, the DNA is TGTGCCAGCAGTTACGGGGTGGAGGACACTGAAGCTTTCTTT. Its protein product is CASSYGVEDTEAFF.

The gene calls are TRBV29-1 and TRBJ2-1, with D perhaps matching TRBD1 or TRBD2 (5 bases each). Germline CDR1 is SQVTM and CDR2 is ANQGSEA. There are 15 residues in the CDR3. V was trimmed by 7 bases and J by 5 bases, leaving 21 bases between them. In DNA form, the CDR3 reads TGCAGCGGTCTCAGGACACTAGATTTTCACAATGAGCAGTTCTTC. Translated, it gives CSGLRTLDFHNEQFF.

This clonotype occurred a few times. The chain links TRBV7-2 to TRBJ1-5; D is undetermined. The CDR3 is 15 amino acids. Trimming cost V 5 bases and J 0 bases, with 11 bases left between them. In germline, CDR1 is SGHTA, CDR2 FQGNSA. The CDR3 region has the DNA TGTGCCAGCAGCCTAGACACCAATAGCAATCAGCCCCAGCATTTT. Protein: CASSLDTNSNQPQHF.

This clonotype was seen repeatedly, ten times or more. J is TRBJ2-3 and V is TRBV12-3 or TRBV12-4; 11 bases are shared with TRBD2. After removal of 8 bases from V and 3 bases from J, the junction contained 7 bases not matched to a gene. The length of the CDR3 is 15 residues. The CDR3 nucleotides read TGTGCCAGCGTCCTTCTAGCGGGAGGTACAGATACGCAGTATTTT. As protein: CASVLLAGGTDTQYF.

This clonotype occurred many times. V and J are TRBV6-6 and TRBJ2-7; the match to TRBD2 covers 8 bases. Trimming removed 2 bases from V and 5 bases from J; junction bases left unmatched: 5. Germline CDR1 reads MNHNY; CDR2 reads SVGAGI (reference sequence). The CDR3 sequence is 14 residues long. CDR3 region: CASSYPGGRHEQYF. The CDR3 DNA is TGTGCCAGCAGTTACCCGGGCGGGAGGCACGAGCAGTACTTC.

This clonotype appeared a few times. The rearrangement links TRBV6-1 to TRBJ2-7; D call uncertain. The CDR3 runs to 14 residues. Trimming removed 5 bases from V and 1 base from J, with 12 bases in between. Germline loops: CDR1 MNHNS, CDR2 SASEGT. This CDR3 reads CASSYRQQSYEQYF. Written as DNA, the CDR3 is TGTGCCAGCAGTTATCGGCAGCAATCCTACGAGCAGTACTTC.

At least ten counts were recorded for this clonotype. The J gene is TRBJ2-5, the V gene TRBV24-1, with D maybe TRBD2 (5 bases). Germline CDR1 reads KGHDR; CDR2 reads SFDVKD. CDR3 length: 14 amino acids. V shed 1 base and J shed 4 bases, with 9 bases lying between them. CDR3 nucleotide sequence: TGTGCCACCAGTGATTTTAGCGATCGAGAGACCCAGTACTTC. This sequence encodes CATSDFSDRETQYF.

The chain uses TRBV28 and TRBJ2-7; TRBD1 might be the D (5 bases). The CDR3 is 14 amino acids. The V gene lost 7 bases and the J gene lost 3 bases, with 16 bases spanning the gap. CDR1 MDHEN and CDR2 SYDVKM come from the germline V gene. CDR3 in amino acids: CASTRGPTGYEQYF. The CDR3 DNA reads as TGTGCCAGCACAAGGGGCCCCACGGGCTACGAGCAGTACTTC.

This rearrangement joins TRBV5-6 to TRBJ1-1; no reliable D call. Germline assignment: CDR1 SGHDT and CDR2 YYEEEE. V lost 1 base, J lost 1 base, and 8 bases lay in between. The CDR3 length is 14 residues. CDR3 in DNA: TGTGCCAGCAGCTTGACAGAACGGAACACTGAAGCTTTCTTT. It specifies CASSLTERNTEAFF.

The chain has TRBV20-1 and TRBJ2-7, with 14 bases identical to TRBD2. V dropped 6 bases and J dropped 8; count of bases not matched to a gene: 15. The CDR3 has 16 amino acids. Germline CDR1 reads DFQATT; CDR2 reads SNEGSKA (reference sequence). The CDR3 sequence is CSARLSGLAGGGKQYF. CDR3 DNA: TGCAGTGCCCGGCTCTCCGGACTAGCGGGAGGAGGCAAGCAGTACTTC.

The table lists this clonotype with many counts. The J gene is TRBJ1-1, the V gene TRBV20-1; 12 bases are shared with TRBD1. Germline CDR1 DFQATT, CDR2 SNEGSKA (reference sequence). V lost 3 bases, J lost 7 bases, and 3 bases stayed unmatched. CDR3 length: 13 residues. The CDR3, as DNA: TGCAGTGCTAGGGGACAGGGGGCTGGTGAAGCTTTCTTT. This encodes CSARGQGAGEAFF.

As to this clonotype: The DNA is omitted, as the CDR3 cannot be located on it reliably, and the CDR3 follows TCRdb's listing. This sequence joins TRBV12-3 or TRBV12-4 and TRBJ1-1; the table's D call, TRBD1, was not checked against the DNA. The CDR3 is 21 residues long, counting both termini. The CDR3 sequence: CASSFAGYDEQYFGPGTEAFF.

This clonotype was picked up many times. The CDR3, as DNA: TGTGCCACCCAGCTTATTGGTAGACCCGAGACCCAGTACTTC. Residues: CATQLIGRPETQYF. The gene calls are TRBV11-2 and TRBJ2-5; D remains ambiguous. This CDR3 region has 14 residues. Trimming stripped 10 bases from V and 5 bases from J, with 20 bases between. Germline V gives CDR1 SGHAT, CDR2 FQNNGV. Variable domain in full (rest from reference TRBV11-2 and TRBJ2-5): EAGVAQSPRYKIIEKRQSVAFWCNPISGHATLYWYQQILGQGPKLLIQFQNNGVVDDSQLPKDRFSAERLKGVDSTLKIQPAKLEDSAVYLCATQLIGRPETQYFGPGTRLLVL.